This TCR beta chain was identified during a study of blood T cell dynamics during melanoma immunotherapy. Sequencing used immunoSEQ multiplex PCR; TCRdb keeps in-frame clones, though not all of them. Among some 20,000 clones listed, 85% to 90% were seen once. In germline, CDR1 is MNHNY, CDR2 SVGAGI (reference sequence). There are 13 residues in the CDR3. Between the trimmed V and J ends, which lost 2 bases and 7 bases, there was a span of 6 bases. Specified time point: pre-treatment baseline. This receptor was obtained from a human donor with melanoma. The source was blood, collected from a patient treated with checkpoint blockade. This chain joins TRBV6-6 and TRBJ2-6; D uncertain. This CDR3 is CASSYTAANVLTF. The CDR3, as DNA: TGTGCCAGCAGTTACACGGCCGCCAACGTCCTGACTTTC.